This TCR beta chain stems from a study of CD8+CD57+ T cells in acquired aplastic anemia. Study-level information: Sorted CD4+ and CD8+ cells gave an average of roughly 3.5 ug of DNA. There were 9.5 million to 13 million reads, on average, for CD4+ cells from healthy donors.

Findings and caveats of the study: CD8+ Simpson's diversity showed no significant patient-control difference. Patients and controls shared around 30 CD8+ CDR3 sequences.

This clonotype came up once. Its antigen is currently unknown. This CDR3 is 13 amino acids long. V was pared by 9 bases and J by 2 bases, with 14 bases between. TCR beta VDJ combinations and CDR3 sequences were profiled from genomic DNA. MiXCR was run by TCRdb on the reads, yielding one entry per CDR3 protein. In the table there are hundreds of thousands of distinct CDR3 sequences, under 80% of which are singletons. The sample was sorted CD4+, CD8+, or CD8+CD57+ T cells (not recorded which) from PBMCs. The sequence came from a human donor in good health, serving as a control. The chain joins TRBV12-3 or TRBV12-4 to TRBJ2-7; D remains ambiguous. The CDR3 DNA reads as TGTGCCAGTACCCAGACGGCTGCCTACGAGCAGTACTTC. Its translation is CASTQTAAYEQYF.